This TCR beta chain derives from a study of vaccination effects on CD4 cells after COVID-19. Study-wide context: Everyone in the study got two shots of either the BNT162b2 or mRNA-1273 vaccine. Notes on the study in general: In healthy vaccinees, only 1 of 255 vaccine-induced clones cross-reacted with common cold coronaviruses.

Ahead of sequencing, the ViraFEST assay grew antigen-specific CD4+ T cells using viral peptide pools. CD4+ T cell isolation took place after approximately ten days of culture. Vaccinated participants had no history of SARS-CoV-2 infection and tested negative for nucleocapsid antibodies. Cultures of about 2 million PBMC per well contained approximately 10 IU/ml IL-2 plus 10 ug/ml peptides. Replacing half the medium with IL-2 medium was done on days 3 and 7. Note on this clone: Its matching antigen is unknown.

The data were produced by immunoSEQ multiplex PCR, yet TCRdb's version contains in-frame clones alone and is incomplete. This table holds tens of thousands of clones, more than 75% found once. This specimen consisted of CD4+ T cells from PBMCs cultured with HCoV-OC43 spike peptides, obtained before COVID-19 vaccination. Subset: HCoV-OC43 spike overlapping peptide pool stimulation. This TCR was sampled from a human donor who received a COVID-19 vaccine.

The CDR3 region is CASISGTNEKLFF. The DNA of the CDR3 is TGTGCCAGCATTTCTGGCACTAATGAAAAACTGTTTTTT. This chain uses TRBV28 with TRBJ1-4; D uncertain. Germline CDR1 and CDR2: MDHEN and SYDVKM. Trimming stripped 7 bases from V and 2 bases from J, with 8 bases between. This CDR3 has 13 amino acids.